This TCR beta chain was obtained from a study of tumor and adjacent non-tumor tissue in lung cancer. Study results and caveats: Tumor tissue had significantly higher TCR diversity than normal lung.

Comments on this clonotype: As yet, its antigen is unknown. Just one base apart from a much larger clone, this may be a read error.

Germline V gene lookup returns CDR1 MDHEN and CDR2 SYDVKM. The CDR3 has 12 residues. Trimming took off 7 bases at V and 2 bases at J, with 8 bases between the two ends. RNA was extracted from bulk tissue without any cell sorting. The library came from three nested PCR rounds adapted from ARM-PCR protocols. TCRdb processed the multiplex PCR reads anew with MiXCR; each CDR3 protein has one entry. The profile covers about 80,000 distinct CDR3 sequences, with roughly 70% appearing a single time and around an eighth taken by the ten largest. The clonotype was recovered from a woman in her sixties or seventies with non-small cell lung cancer. Source material: lung tumor tissue. The rearrangement links TRBV28 to TRBJ1-2; D is undetermined. The CDR3 protein is CASNSGNYGYTF. In nucleotides, the CDR3 is TGTGCCAGCAATTCGGGGAACTATGGCTACACCTTC.